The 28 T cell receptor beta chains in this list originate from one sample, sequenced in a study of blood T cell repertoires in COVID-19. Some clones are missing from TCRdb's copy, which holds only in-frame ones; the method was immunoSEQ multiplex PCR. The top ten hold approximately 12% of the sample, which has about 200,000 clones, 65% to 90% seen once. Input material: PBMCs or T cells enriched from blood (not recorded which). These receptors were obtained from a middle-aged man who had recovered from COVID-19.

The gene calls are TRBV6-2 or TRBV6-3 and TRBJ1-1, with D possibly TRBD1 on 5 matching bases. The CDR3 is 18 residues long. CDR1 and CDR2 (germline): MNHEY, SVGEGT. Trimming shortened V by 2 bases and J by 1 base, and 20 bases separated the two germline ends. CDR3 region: CASSYGTTAREANTEAFF. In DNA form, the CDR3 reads TGTGCCAGCAGTTACGGGACTACCGCCAGGGAGGCGAACACTGAAGCTTTCTTT.

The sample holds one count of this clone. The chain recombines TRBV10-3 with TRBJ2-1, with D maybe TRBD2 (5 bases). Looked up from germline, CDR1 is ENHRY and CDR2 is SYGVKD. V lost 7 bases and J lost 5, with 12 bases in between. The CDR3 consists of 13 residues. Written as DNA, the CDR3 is TGTGCCATCATGGAGGCGGCAGACAATGAGCAGTTCTTC. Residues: CAIMEAADNEQFF.

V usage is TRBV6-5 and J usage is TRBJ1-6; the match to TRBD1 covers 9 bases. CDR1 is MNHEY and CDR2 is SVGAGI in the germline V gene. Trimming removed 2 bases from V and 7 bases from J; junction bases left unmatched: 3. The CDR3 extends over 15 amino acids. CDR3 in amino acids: CASSYGQGFNSPLHF. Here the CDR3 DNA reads TGTGCCAGCAGTTACGGACAGGGGTTCAATTCACCCCTCCACTTT.

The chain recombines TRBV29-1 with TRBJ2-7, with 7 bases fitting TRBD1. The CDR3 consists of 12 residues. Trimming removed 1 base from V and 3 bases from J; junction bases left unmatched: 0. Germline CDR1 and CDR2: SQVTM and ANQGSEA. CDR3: CSVEGQGYEQYF. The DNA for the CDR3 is TGCAGCGTTGAAGGACAGGGCTACGAGCAGTACTTC.

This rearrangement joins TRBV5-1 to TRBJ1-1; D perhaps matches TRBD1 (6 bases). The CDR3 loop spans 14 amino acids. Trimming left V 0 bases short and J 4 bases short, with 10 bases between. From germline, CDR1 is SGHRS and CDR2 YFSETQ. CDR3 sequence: CASSLEGGFTEAFF. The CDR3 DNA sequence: TGCGCCAGCAGCTTGGAAGGGGGTTTCACTGAAGCTTTCTTT.

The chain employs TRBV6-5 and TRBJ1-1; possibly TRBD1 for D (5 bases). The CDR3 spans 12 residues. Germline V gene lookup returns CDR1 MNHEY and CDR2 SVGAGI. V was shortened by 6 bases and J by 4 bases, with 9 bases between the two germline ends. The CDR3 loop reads CASRNRGTEAFF. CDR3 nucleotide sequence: TGTGCCAGCAGGAATAGGGGCACTGAAGCTTTCTTT.

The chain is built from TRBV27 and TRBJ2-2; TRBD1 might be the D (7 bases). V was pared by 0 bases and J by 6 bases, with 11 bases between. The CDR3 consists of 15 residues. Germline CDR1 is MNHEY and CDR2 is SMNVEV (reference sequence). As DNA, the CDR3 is TGTGCCAGCAGTTTATCGCCCAGGGGGGCCGGGGAGCTGTTTTTT. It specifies CASSLSPRGAGELFF.

The CDR3 region is CASSLGLAGGLGANVLTF. Here the CDR3 DNA reads TGTGCCAGCAGCCTCGGACTAGCGGGAGGGCTGGGGGCCAACGTCCTGACTTTC. This chain joins TRBV7-6 and TRBJ2-6, with TRBD2 matching 15 bases. J was trimmed by 4 bases and V by 5 bases; bases with no gene match: 6. CDR1 and CDR2 (germline): SGHVS, FNYEAQ. CDR3 length: 18 amino acids.

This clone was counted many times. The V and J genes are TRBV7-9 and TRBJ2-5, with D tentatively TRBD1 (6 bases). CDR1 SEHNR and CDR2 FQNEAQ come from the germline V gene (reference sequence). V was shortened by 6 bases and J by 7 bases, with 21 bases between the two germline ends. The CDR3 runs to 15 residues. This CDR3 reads CASSLGDTRIGTQYF. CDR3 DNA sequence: TGTGCCAGCAGTTTGGGGGACACCCGAATAGGGACCCAGTACTTC.

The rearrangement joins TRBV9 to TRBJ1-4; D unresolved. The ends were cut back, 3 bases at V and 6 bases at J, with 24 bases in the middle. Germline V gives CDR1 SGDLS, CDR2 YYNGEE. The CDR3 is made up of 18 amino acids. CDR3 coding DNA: TGTGCCAGCAGCGCCCCGCGGGGAGGGAGCTCCGGGGATGAAAAACTGTTTTTT. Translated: CASSAPRGGSSGDEKLFF.

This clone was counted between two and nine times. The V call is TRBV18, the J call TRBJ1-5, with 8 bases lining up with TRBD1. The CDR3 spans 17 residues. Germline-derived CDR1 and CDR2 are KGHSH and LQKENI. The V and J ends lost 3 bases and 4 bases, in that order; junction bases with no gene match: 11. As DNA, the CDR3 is TGTGCCAGCTCACCGATAAGACAGGGGTCGGGGAATCAGCCCCAGCATTTT. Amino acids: CASSPIRQGSGNQPQHF.

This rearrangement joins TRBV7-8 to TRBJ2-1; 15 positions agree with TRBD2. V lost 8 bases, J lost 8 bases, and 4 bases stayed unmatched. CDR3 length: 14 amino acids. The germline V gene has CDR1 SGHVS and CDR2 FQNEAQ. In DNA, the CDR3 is TGTGCCAGCCACAGGACTAGCGGGAGGGATGAGCAGTTCTTC. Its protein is CASHRTSGRDEQFF. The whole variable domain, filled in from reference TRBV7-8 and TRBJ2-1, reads GAGVSQSPRYKVAKRGQDVALRCDPISGHVSLFWYQQALGQGPEFLTYFQNEAQLDKSGLPSDRFFAERPEGSVSTLKIQRTQQEDSAVYLCASHRTSGRDEQFFGPGTRLTVL.

Here the CDR3 DNA reads TGTGCCAGCAGCCTACTGAACACCGGGGAGCTGTTTTTT. The encoded protein is CASSLLNTGELFF. The chain recombines TRBV11-2 with TRBJ2-2, with D unresolved. CDR1 is SGHAT and CDR2 is FQNNGV in the germline V gene. This CDR3 has 13 residues. V gave up 5 bases and J gave up 1 base, with 5 bases separating them.

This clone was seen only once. The CDR3 is CASQDSYYEQYF. CDR3 DNA sequence: TGTGCCAGCCAGGATAGTTACTACGAGCAGTACTTC. The V and J genes are TRBV7-8 and TRBJ2-7; no firm D call. This CDR3 comprises 12 residues. Trimming removed 8 bases at V and 3 bases at J, with 11 bases between. CDR1 is SGHVS, CDR2 FQNEAQ, per germline.

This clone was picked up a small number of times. CDR3 coding DNA: TGCGCCAGCAGTGCCTATCAGGGGACCACTGAAGCTTTCTTT. Translating gives CASSAYQGTTEAFF. V usage is TRBV10-1 and J usage is TRBJ1-1; maybe TRBD1 (6 bases). With 4 bases removed from V and 4 bases from J, the gap between germline ends came to 13 bases. The CDR3 covers 14 residues. Looked up from germline, CDR1 is WNHNN and CDR2 is SYGVQD (reference sequence).

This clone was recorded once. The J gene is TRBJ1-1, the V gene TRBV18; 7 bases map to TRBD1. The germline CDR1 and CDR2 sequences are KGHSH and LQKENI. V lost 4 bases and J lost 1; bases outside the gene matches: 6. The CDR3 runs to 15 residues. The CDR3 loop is CASSLGTAKNTEAFF. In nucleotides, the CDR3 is TGTGCCAGCTCACTAGGGACAGCGAAGAACACTGAAGCTTTCTTT. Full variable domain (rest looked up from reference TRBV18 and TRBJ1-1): NAGVMQNPRHLVRRRGQEARLRCSPMKGHSHVYWYRQLPEEGLKFMVYLQKENIIDESGMPKERFSAEFPKEGPSILRIQQVVRGDSAAYFCASSLGTAKNTEAFFGQGTRLTVV.

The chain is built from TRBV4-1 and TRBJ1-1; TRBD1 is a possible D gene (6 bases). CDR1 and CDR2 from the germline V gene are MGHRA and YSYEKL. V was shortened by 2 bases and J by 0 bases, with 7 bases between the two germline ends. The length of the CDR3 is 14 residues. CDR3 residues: CASSQRQVNTEAFF. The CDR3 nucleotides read TGCGCCAGCAGCCAACGACAGGTGAACACTGAAGCTTTCTTT.

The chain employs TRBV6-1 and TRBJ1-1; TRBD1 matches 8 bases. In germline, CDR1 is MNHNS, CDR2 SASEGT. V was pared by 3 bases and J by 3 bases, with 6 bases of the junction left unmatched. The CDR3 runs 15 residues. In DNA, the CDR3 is TGTGCCAGCAGTGAGACTAGACAGGGGTACACTGAAGCTTTCTTT. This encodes CASSETRQGYTEAFF.

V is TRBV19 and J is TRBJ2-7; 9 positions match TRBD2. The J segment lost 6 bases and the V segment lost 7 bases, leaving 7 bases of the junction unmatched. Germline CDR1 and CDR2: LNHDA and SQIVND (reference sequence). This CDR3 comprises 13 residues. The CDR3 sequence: CASTSGTSLEQYF. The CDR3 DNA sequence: TGTGCCAGTACTAGCGGGACTTCCCTCGAGCAGTACTTC.

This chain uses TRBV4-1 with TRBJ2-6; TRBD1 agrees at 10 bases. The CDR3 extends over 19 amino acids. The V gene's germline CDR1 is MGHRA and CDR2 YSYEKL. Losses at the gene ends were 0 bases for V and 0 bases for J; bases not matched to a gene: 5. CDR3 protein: CASSQEVTGGSSGANVLTF. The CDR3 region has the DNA TGCGCCAGCAGCCAAGAGGTGACAGGGGGCAGCTCTGGGGCCAACGTCCTGACTTTC.

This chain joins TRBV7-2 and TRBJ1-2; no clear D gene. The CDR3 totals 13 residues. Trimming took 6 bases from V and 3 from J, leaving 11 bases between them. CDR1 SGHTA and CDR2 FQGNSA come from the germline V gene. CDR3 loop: CASRPASHYGYTF. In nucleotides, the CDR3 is TGTGCCAGCAGACCTGCGTCCCACTATGGCTACACCTTC. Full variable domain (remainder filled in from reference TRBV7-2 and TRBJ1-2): GAGVSQSPSNKVTEKGKDVELRCDPISGHTALYWYRQSLGQGLEFLIYFQGNSAPDKSGLPSDRFSAERTGGSVSTLTIQRTQQEDSAVYLCASRPASHYGYTFGSGTRLTVV.

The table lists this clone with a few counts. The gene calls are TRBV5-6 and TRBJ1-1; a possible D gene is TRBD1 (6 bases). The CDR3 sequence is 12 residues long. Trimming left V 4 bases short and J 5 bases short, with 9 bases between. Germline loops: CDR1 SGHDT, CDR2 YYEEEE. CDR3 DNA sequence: TGTGCCAGCAGCGTACAGGGTACTGAAGCTTTCTTT. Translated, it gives CASSVQGTEAFF.

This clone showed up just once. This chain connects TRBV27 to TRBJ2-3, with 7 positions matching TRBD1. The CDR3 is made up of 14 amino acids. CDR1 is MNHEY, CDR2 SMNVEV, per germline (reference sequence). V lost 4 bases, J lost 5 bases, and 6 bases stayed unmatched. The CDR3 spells CASSSTGMEDTQYF. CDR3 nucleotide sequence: TGTGCCAGCAGTTCGACAGGGATGGAAGATACGCAGTATTTT.

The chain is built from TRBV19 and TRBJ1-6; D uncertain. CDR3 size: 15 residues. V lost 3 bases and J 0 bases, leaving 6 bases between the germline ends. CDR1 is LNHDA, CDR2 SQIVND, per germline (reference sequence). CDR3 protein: CASSISSSYNSPLHF. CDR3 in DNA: TGTGCCAGTAGTATTAGCAGCTCCTATAATTCACCCCTCCACTTT.

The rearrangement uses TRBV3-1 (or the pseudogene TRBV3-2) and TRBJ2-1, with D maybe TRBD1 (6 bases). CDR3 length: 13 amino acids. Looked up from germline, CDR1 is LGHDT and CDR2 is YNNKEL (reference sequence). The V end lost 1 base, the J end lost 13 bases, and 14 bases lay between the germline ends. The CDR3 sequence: CASSQVRGGAQFF. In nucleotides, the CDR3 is TGTGCCAGCAGCCAAGTCAGAGGGGGTGCTCAGTTCTTC.

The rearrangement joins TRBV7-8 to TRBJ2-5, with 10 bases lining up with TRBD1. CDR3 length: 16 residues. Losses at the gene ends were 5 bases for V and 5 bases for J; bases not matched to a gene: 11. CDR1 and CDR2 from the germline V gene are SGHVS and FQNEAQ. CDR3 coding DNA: TGTGCCAGCAGCCCCCGGACAGGGGGTCTAGGGGAGACCCAGTACTTC. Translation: CASSPRTGGLGETQYF.

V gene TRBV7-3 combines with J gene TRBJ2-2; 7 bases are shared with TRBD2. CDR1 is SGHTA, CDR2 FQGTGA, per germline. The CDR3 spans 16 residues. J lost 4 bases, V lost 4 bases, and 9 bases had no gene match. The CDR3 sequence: CASSSSEGGSTGELFF. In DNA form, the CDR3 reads TGTGCCAGCAGCTCAAGTGAGGGCGGGAGCACCGGGGAGCTGTTTTTT.

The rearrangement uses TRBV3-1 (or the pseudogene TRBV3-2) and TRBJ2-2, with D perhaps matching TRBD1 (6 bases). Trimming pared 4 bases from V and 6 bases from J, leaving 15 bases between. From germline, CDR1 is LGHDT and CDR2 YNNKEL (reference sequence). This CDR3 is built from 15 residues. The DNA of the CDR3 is TGTGCCAGCAGCCCCCACACCGGGACATCCGGGGAGCTGTTTTTT. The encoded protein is CASSPHTGTSGELFF.